The clone carrying this T cell receptor (beta chain) showed up just once. Its antigen is currently unknown. The CDR3 covers 13 residues. Germline values: CDR1 SQVTM, CDR2 ANQGSEA. V was cut by 7 bases and J by 0 bases, with 10 bases left in between. This record comes from a study of human T cells and chemical hapten exposure. Time point described: pre-sensitization, week 0. Treatment in this sample: therapeutic diphenylcyclopropenone sensitization with weekly scalp DPC. The template was total RNA from unfractionated whole blood. Study-wide results and caveats: With patch test score, the counts of PT1 expanded TCRs showed a positive correlation. No shift was seen in TCRs above 1 in 1000 frequency with DPC sensitization.

TCRdb used MiXCR to reprocess the RACE reads, holding one entry per CDR3 protein. The sample yields tens of thousands of distinct CDR3 sequences, approximately 12% seen once. The TCR was taken from a woman aged 40 to 50 with alopecia areata. Some clones in this sample may be carry-over from other donors' samples. This chain joins TRBV29-1 and TRBJ2-1; a possible D gene is TRBD1 (6 bases). Sequencing was performed on whole blood, taken in connection with sensitization to the hapten diphenylcyclopropenone (DPC). The DNA of the CDR3 is TGCAGCGCCGAGGACAGCTCCTACAATGAGCAGTTCTTC. Protein: CSAEDSSYNEQFF.